This is a list of T cell receptor beta chains from one sample in a study of neurological immune-mediated disorders. One entry per CDR3 protein results from TCRdb running MiXCR on the 5' RACE reads. The sample has over 20,000 distinct CDR3 sequences; roughly 10% are singletons. Sequencing was performed on PBMCs. These receptors were obtained from a woman aged 60-70 years with HTLV-1-associated myelopathy (HAM/TSP). Both conserved end residues are part of each CDR3. D genes are given only for firm matches. Part of the rows lack a size; the others show once, few, many or a class for expanded clones.

d_call	v_call	j_call	clone_size	cdr3_aa	cdr3_nt
.	TRBV5-1	TRBJ2-1	many	CASMETGAPYNEQFF	TGCGCCAGCATGGAAACGGGGGCCCCCTACAATGAGCAGTTCTTC
.	TRBV12-3/TRBV12-4	TRBJ2-6	many	CASSFTGTGANVLTF	TGTGCCAGCAGTTTCACAGGGACTGGGGCCAACGTCCTGACTTTC
.	TRBV20-1	TRBJ1-2	medium-sized	CSARGGPPNYGYTF	TGCAGTGCTAGAGGGGGGCCTCCTAACTATGGCTACACCTTC
.	TRBV7-8	TRBJ2-4	medium-sized	CASSSDLGNIQYF	TGTGCCAGCAGCTCTGATTTGGGAAACATTCAGTACTTC
TRBD1	TRBV6-1	TRBJ2-1	many	CASTGTADYNEQFF	TGTGCCAGCACCGGGACAGCTGATTACAATGAGCAGTTCTTC
.	TRBV3-1	TRBJ1-5	.	CASSQFGSNQPQHF	TGTGCCAGCAGCCAATTTGGTAGCAATCAGCCCCAGCATTTT
.	TRBV11-3	TRBJ2-2	many	CASSLSWAGELFF	TGTGCCAGCAGCCTCAGCTGGGCCGGGGAGCTGTTTTTT
.	TRBV10-3	TRBJ1-2	many	CAISESPTGMGGYTF	TGTGCCATCAGTGAGTCGCCCACCGGGATGGGTGGCTACACCTTC
.	TRBV20-1	TRBJ2-5	many	CSARVGTIVLETQYF	TGCAGTGCTAGAGTCGGGACAATCGTCTTAGAGACCCAGTACTTC
TRBD1	TRBV6-6	TRBJ1-4	.	CASSYPTSRDRGLREKLFF	TGTGCCAGCAGTTACCCGACGTCCCGGGACAGGGGGCTTCGTGAAAAACTGTTTTTT
TRBD2	TRBV7-9	TRBJ2-1	many	CASSLGLAGGIDEQFF	TGTGCCAGCAGCTTGGGACTAGCGGGGGGGATTGATGAGCAGTTCTTC
TRBD1	TRBV20-1	TRBJ1-2	many	CSASRGRRGYTF	TGCAGTGCTAGCAGGGGGCGCCGTGGCTACACCTTC
.	TRBV5-1	TRBJ2-1	many	CASSSIAEQFF	TGCGCCAGCAGCTCTATTGCTGAGCAGTTCTTC
.	TRBV29-1	TRBJ1-4	many	CSVVRFGGTNEKLFF	TGCAGCGTTGTTAGGTTCGGAGGAACTAATGAAAAACTGTTTTTT
.	TRBV6-5	TRBJ1-2	many	CASRLDGNYGYTF	TGTGCCAGCAGATTGGACGGGAACTATGGCTACACCTTC
TRBD2	TRBV5-5	TRBJ2-7	many	CASSGGLAGAYEQYF	TGTGCCAGCAGCGGGGGACTAGCGGGGGCCTACGAGCAGTACTTC
.	TRBV20-1	TRBJ2-1	many	CSASGQIRNEQFF	TGCAGTGCTAGTGGGCAGATTAGGAATGAGCAGTTCTTC
TRBD1	TRBV20-1	TRBJ2-3	many	CSANLDRGSSTDTQYF	TGCAGTGCTAACCTAGACAGGGGGTCCTCCACAGATACGCAGTATTTT
.	TRBV18	TRBJ2-7	.	CASSPDRFPYEQYF	TGTGCCAGCTCACCAGACAGGTTCCCCTACGAGCAGTACTTC
.	TRBV20-1	TRBJ2-3	many	CSAEQGYGATDTQYF	TGCAGTGCGGAGCAGGGGTACGGGGCCACAGATACGCAGTATTTT